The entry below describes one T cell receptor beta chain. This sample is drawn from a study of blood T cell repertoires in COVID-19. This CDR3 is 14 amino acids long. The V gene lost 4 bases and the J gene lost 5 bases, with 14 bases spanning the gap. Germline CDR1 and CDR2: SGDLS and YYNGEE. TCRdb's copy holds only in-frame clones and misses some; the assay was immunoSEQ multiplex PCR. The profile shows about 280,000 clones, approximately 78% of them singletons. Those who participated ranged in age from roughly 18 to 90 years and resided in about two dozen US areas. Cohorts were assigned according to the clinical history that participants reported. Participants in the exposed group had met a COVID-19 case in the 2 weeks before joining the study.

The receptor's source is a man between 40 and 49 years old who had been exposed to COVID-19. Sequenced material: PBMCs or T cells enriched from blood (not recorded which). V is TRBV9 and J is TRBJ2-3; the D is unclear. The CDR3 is CASSPLSELDTQYF. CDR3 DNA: TGTGCCAGCAGCCCATTATCGGAGTTAGATACGCAGTATTTT.